Each of the 27 T cell receptor beta chains below was sequenced from the same sample in a study of CD8+ T cells in alopecia areata. As to treatment: oral pan-JAK inhibitor, 5-10 mg twice daily. It was cDNA, reverse transcribed from extracted RNA, that served as the sequencing template. The table came from immunoSEQ multiplex PCR; TCRdb's copy has only in-frame clones and leaves some out. Here the sample spans about 210,000 clones, about 58% being singletons. Sequenced here: CD4+ T cells sorted from blood, sampled at week 4, from a patient treated with tofacitinib. The receptors were gathered from a human donor with alopecia areata.

This sequence joins TRBV4-1 and TRBJ1-1, with no clear D. V lost 1 base, J lost 4 bases, and 10 bases lay in between. Germline V gene lookup returns CDR1 MGHRA and CDR2 YSYEKL. This CDR3 spans 14 amino acids. CDR3 DNA: TGCGCCAGCAGCCAAGGCTTCGGTCCCACTGAAGCTTTCTTT. Residues: CASSQGFGPTEAFF.

The V gene is TRBV6-5, the J gene TRBJ2-7; D not resolved. Trimming cost V 5 bases and J 3 bases, with 17 bases left between them. From germline, CDR1 is MNHEY and CDR2 SVGAGI. This CDR3 has 15 residues. The CDR3 loop reads CASSPAGPSGYEQYF. CDR3 nucleotide sequence: TGTGCCAGCAGTCCCGCCGGACCCTCGGGCTACGAGCAGTACTTC.

This clone was counted a few times. This sequence joins TRBV6-5 and TRBJ1-1; D may be TRBD1 (6 bases). The V and J ends lost 2 bases and 3 bases respectively, with 7 bases between them. The CDR3 runs 13 residues. The germline gives CDR1 MNHEY, CDR2 SVGAGI. CDR3 sequence (DNA): TGTGCCAGCAGTTACCCAGGGGACACTGAAGCTTTCTTT. Its protein product is CASSYPGDTEAFF.

The J gene is TRBJ1-5, the V gene TRBV29-1; D uncertain. The germline V gene encodes CDR1 SQVTM and CDR2 ANQGSEA. The CDR3 covers 13 residues. V lost 5 bases and J lost 1, with 9 bases in between. CDR3 nucleotide sequence: TGCAGCGTTCAATGGGGAAGCAATCAGCCCCAGCATTTT. This codes for CSVQWGSNQPQHF.

J is TRBJ2-3 and V is TRBV29-1; 11 bases are shared with TRBD2. Trimming cost V 2 bases and J 3 bases; bases outside gene matches: 7. The length of the CDR3 is 16 residues. From germline, CDR1 is SQVTM and CDR2 ANQGSEA. CDR3 sequence reads: CSVEPLAGGRTDTQYF. CDR3 DNA: TGCAGCGTTGAACCGCTAGCGGGGGGTAGGACAGATACGCAGTATTTT.

The CDR3 here is CASSDRGLNTEAFF. CDR3 coding DNA: TGTGCCAGCAGTGACAGGGGTCTGAACACTGAAGCTTTCTTT. The V and J genes are TRBV2 and TRBJ1-1, with D perhaps matching TRBD1 (6 bases). The CDR3 length is 14 residues. The V end lost 3 bases, the J end lost 0 bases, and 8 bases lay between the germline ends. Germline-derived CDR1 and CDR2 are SNHLY and FYNNEI.

The V and J genes are TRBV2 and TRBJ1-5; D may be TRBD1 (5 bases). The CDR3 has 14 residues. The ends were cut back, 10 bases at V and 6 bases at J, with 19 bases in the middle. From germline, CDR1 is SNHLY and CDR2 FYNNEI. The CDR3 here is CATRRGEMSQPQHF. CDR3 nucleotides: TGTGCCACCAGGCGGGGGGAGATGAGTCAGCCCCAGCATTTT.

This clone was observed a handful of times. This sequence joins TRBV5-4 and TRBJ2-7; 7 nucleotides agree with TRBD2. Germline loops: CDR1 SGHNT, CDR2 YYREEE (reference sequence). The CDR3 contains 19 residues. V lost 1 base, J lost 4 bases, and 20 bases stayed unmatched. The CDR3 bases are TGTGCCAGCAGCTTGTTGTGGGGGGGGACTGATCCGAATTTATACGAGCAGTACTTC. Protein sequence: CASSLLWGGTDPNLYEQYF.

V usage is TRBV5-6 and J usage is TRBJ1-6; D call uncertain. The germline CDR1 and CDR2 sequences are SGHDT and YYEEEE. V shed 0 bases and J shed 8 bases, with 6 bases lying between them. The CDR3 has 13 amino acids. The CDR3 region is CASSLVPDSPLHF. As DNA, the CDR3 is TGTGCCAGCAGCTTGGTTCCGGATTCACCCCTCCACTTT. The full variable domain, with the rest looked up from reference TRBV5-6 and TRBJ1-6, is DAGVTQSPTHLIKTRGQQVTLRCSPKSGHDTVSWYQQALGQGPQFIFQYYEEEERQRGNFPDRFSGHQFPNYSSELNVNALLLGDSALYLCASSLVPDSPLHFGNGTRLTVT.

The V call is TRBV30, the J call TRBJ2-7; possible D gene TRBD2, 5 bases. Germline CDR1 reads GTSNPN; CDR2 reads SVGIG (reference sequence). Trimming pared 0 bases from V and 0 bases from J, leaving 12 bases between. The CDR3 loop spans 15 amino acids. CDR3 nucleotide sequence: TGTGCCTGGAGTGTACGAGCGGCGCGCTCCTACGAGCAGTACTTC. Amino acid sequence: CAWSVRAARSYEQYF.

The rearrangement uses TRBV9 and TRBJ2-1, with D possibly being TRBD2 (5 bases). The CDR3 contains 14 residues. Trimming shortened V by 2 bases and J by 6 bases, and 12 bases separated the two germline ends. Per the germline V gene, CDR1 is SGDLS and CDR2 is YYNGEE. CDR3: CASSVGPEGNEQFF. CDR3 DNA: TGTGCCAGCAGCGTCGGGCCCGAGGGCAATGAGCAGTTCTTC.

The chain combines TRBV6-5 with TRBJ1-1; unclear D gene. This CDR3 spans 14 amino acids. V was cut by 0 bases and J by 1 base, with 6 bases left in between. Per germline, CDR1 MNHEY and CDR2 SVGAGI. The CDR3 region is CASSYSYKNTEAFF. CDR3 DNA: TGTGCCAGCAGTTACTCTTACAAGAACACTGAAGCTTTCTTT.

V usage is TRBV30 and J usage is TRBJ1-4; 8 bases are a match to TRBD1. This CDR3 is 13 amino acids long. Germline CDR1 reads GTSNPN; CDR2 reads SVGIG (reference sequence). V was clipped by 8 bases and J by 7 bases; unmatched bases: 9. Here the CDR3 reads CAATGGRSEKLFF. The CDR3 region has the DNA TGTGCCGCCACAGGGGGTCGAAGTGAAAAACTGTTTTTT.

This clone showed up just once. The CDR3 region is CASSFKGASDYGYTF. CDR3 nucleotides: TGTGCCAGCAGTTTCAAGGGGGCGAGCGACTATGGCTACACCTTC. J is TRBJ1-2 and V is TRBV2, with TRBD1 matching 7 bases. The CDR3 covers 15 residues. V lost 5 bases to trimming and J lost 3 bases; unmatched junction nucleotides: 9. Germline loops: CDR1 SNHLY, CDR2 FYNNEI.

The chain employs TRBV30 and TRBJ1-2, with D tentatively TRBD1 (6 bases). Germline V gives CDR1 GTSNPN, CDR2 SVGIG (reference sequence). V dropped 7 bases and J dropped 4 bases, with 16 bases sitting between them. This CDR3 comprises 13 residues. The CDR3 here is CASGLQGGYGYTF. CDR3 bases: TGTGCCTCCGGCCTACAGGGAGGCTATGGCTACACCTTC.

The V and J genes are TRBV29-1 and TRBJ1-1; TRBD1 matches 7 bases. Germline trimming cut 5 bases from V and 0 bases from J; bases unmatched to any gene: 6. Per germline, CDR1 SQVTM and CDR2 ANQGSEA. The CDR3 totals 14 residues. DNA for the CDR3: TGCAGCGTTTCAGGGGGAAACATGAACACTGAAGCTTTCTTT. Encoded protein: CSVSGGNMNTEAFF.

The chain joins TRBV6-5 to TRBJ1-1, with 8 bases fitting TRBD1. The germline V gene has CDR1 MNHEY and CDR2 SVGAGI. Trimming took 6 bases from V and 1 from J; bases not matched to a gene: 4. This CDR3 has 14 amino acids. CDR3 nucleotide sequence: TGTGCCAGCAGCTCGGGACAGGCGAACACTGAAGCTTTCTTT. Its translation: CASSSGQANTEAFF.

The V gene is TRBV9, the J gene TRBJ1-5, with D hard to call. This CDR3 comprises 14 residues. V dropped 2 bases and J dropped 0 bases, with 6 bases sitting between them. Per the germline V gene, CDR1 is SGDLS and CDR2 is YYNGEE. CDR3 residues: CASSVGDSNQPQHF. Written as DNA, the CDR3 is TGTGCCAGCAGCGTCGGGGATAGCAATCAGCCCCAGCATTTT.

This clone was picked up one time. The genes are TRBV5-1 and TRBJ2-1; D remains ambiguous. Germline loops: CDR1 SGHRS, CDR2 YFSETQ. This CDR3 spans 11 amino acids. Trimming stripped 5 bases from V and 6 bases from J, with 6 bases between. CDR3 sequence (DNA): TGCGCCAGCAGGTCCGGCAATGAGCAGTTCTTC. Its protein product is CASRSGNEQFF.

V usage is TRBV9 and J usage is TRBJ1-1; D is undetermined. The CDR3 totals 14 residues. Trimming left V 0 bases short and J 5 bases short, with 11 bases between. CDR1 and CDR2 from the germline V gene are SGDLS and YYNGEE. This chain's CDR3 is CASSVGVVETEAFF. CDR3 bases: TGTGCCAGCAGCGTAGGGGTGGTTGAGACTGAAGCTTTCTTT.

The gene calls are TRBV19 and TRBJ1-1; no firm D call. The length of the CDR3 is 15 residues. CDR1 and CDR2 (germline): LNHDA, SQIVND (reference sequence). V gave up 6 bases and J gave up 1 base, with 15 bases separating them. Written as DNA, the CDR3 is TGTGCCAGTAGCGTAACCGGGCCTACGAACACTGAAGCTTTCTTT. Translating gives CASSVTGPTNTEAFF. Combining the CDR3 with reference TRBV19 and TRBJ1-1 gives the whole variable domain DGGITQSPKYLFRKEGQNVTLSCEQNLNHDAMYWYRQDPGQGLRLIYYSQIVNDFQKGDIAEGYSVSREKKESFPLTVTSAQKNPTAFYLCASSVTGPTNTEAFFGQGTRLTVV.

This clone was recorded once. The V gene is TRBV6-5, the J gene TRBJ1-2; maybe TRBD1 (6 bases). The ends were cut back, 5 bases at V and 4 bases at J, with 11 bases in the middle. This CDR3 is 13 amino acids long. CDR1 and CDR2 (germline): MNHEY, SVGAGI. The CDR3 DNA reads TGTGCCAGCAGTCTAGACAGGATCTATGGCTACACCTTC. This gives the protein CASSLDRIYGYTF.

The CDR3 DNA reads TGTGCCAGCAGCCTAAGAGGGGCCCAAGAGCTGTTTTTT. Residues: CASSLRGAQELFF. This rearrangement joins TRBV14 to TRBJ2-2, with D perhaps TRBD1 or TRBD2 (5 bases each). The V and J ends lost 4 bases and 11 bases respectively, with 14 bases between them. Germline V gene lookup returns CDR1 SGHDN and CDR2 FVKESK. The CDR3 has 13 residues. The whole variable domain, remainder taken from reference TRBV14 and TRBJ2-2, is EAGVTQFPSHSVIEKGQTVTLRCDPISGHDNLYWYRRVMGKEIKFLLHFVKESKQDESGMPNNRFLAERTGGTYSTLKVQPAELEDSGVYFCASSLRGAQELFFGEGSRLTVL.

The chain links TRBV30 to TRBJ2-1, with D perhaps being TRBD1 or TRBD2 (5 bases each). CDR3 length: 16 amino acids. V lost 0 bases and J lost 4, with 16 bases in between. Per the germline V gene, CDR1 is GTSNPN and CDR2 is SVGIG (reference sequence). The DNA of the CDR3 is TGTGCCTGGAGTGTACGGGGCCTGTCCTTTTACAATGAGCAGTTCTTC. Translating it yields CAWSVRGLSFYNEQFF.

The table lists this clone with a few counts. The gene calls are TRBV29-1 and TRBJ2-5; no definite D call. V lost 6 bases to trimming and J lost 1 base, with 9 bases between them. This CDR3 contains 12 residues. Looked up from germline, CDR1 is SQVTM and CDR2 is ANQGSEA. The chain's CDR3 is CSVAPVQETQYF. The CDR3 DNA follows: TGCAGCGTGGCCCCAGTCCAAGAGACCCAGTACTTC.

This clone appeared a few times. V usage is TRBV10-3 and J usage is TRBJ1-1; D uncertain. The length of the CDR3 is 15 residues. The V end was cut by 2 bases, the J end by 5 bases, with 15 bases between. In germline, CDR1 is ENHRY, CDR2 SYGVKD. The CDR3 sequence: CAISEDEGRWTEAFF. The CDR3 nucleotides are TGTGCCATCAGTGAGGATGAGGGCCGATGGACTGAAGCTTTCTTT.

This clone has only a few counts. The chain employs TRBV29-1 and TRBJ1-1; D possibly corresponds to TRBD1 (5 bases). V was trimmed by 4 bases and J by 0 bases, leaving 6 bases between them. Germline CDR1 reads SQVTM; CDR2 reads ANQGSEA. The CDR3 is made up of 12 amino acids. Written as DNA, the CDR3 is TGCAGCGTTGGACAGATGAACACTGAAGCTTTCTTT. Translating it yields CSVGQMNTEAFF.